A selection of T cell receptor beta chains follows, all from one sample in a study of Graves' ophthalmopathy and Graves' hyperthyroidism. TCRdb used MiXCR to reprocess the multiplex PCR reads, holding one entry per CDR3 protein. The table lists over 200,000 distinct CDR3 sequences, over 25% of them singletons. The sample consisted of peripheral blood. The receptors originated from a man between 45 and 60 years old with Graves' ophthalmopathy. Each CDR3 is given with its conserved first and last residue. Each record gives: V gene, clone size, D gene, J gene, CDR3 protein, CDR3 DNA. D genes are given only for firm matches. Clone size is not always given. Where it is, it says once, few, many or a class for expanded clones.

>TRBV7-2|.|.|TRBJ2-5
CASSLGGGGGLETQYF
TGTGCCAGCAGCCTCGGGGGAGGGGGCGGTTTGGAGACCCAGTACTTC
>TRBV6-2/TRBV6-3|few|.|TRBJ2-7
CASRDAEARTSYEQYF
TGTGCCAGCAGAGACGCGGAGGCCAGAACCAGCTACGAGCAGTACTTC
>TRBV12-3/TRBV12-4|.|.|TRBJ2-7
CASSSTATYEQYF
TGTGCCAGCAGTTCTACCGCAACCTACGAGCAGTACTTC
>TRBV4-1|many|.|TRBJ2-7
CASSQIAGTYEQYF
TGCGCCAGCAGCCAAATCGCGGGAACCTACGAGCAGTACTTC
>TRBV30|.|TRBD2|TRBJ2-7
CAWSSIIGLAGSYEQYF
TGTGCCTGGAGTTCAATCATCGGACTAGCGGGATCCTACGAGCAGTACTTC
>TRBV11-2|.|.|TRBJ2-7
CASSRRRNNYEQYF
TGTGCCAGCAGCCGACGTAGGAATAACTACGAGCAGTACTTC
>TRBV28|.|TRBD1|TRBJ1-1
CASSSPGQASVVNTEAFF
TGTGCCAGCAGTTCCCCCGGACAGGCGTCGGTGGTGAACACTGAAGCTTTCTTT
>TRBV27|.|.|TRBJ1-1
CASGNRLNTEAFF
TGTGCCAGCGGTAACCGCTTGAACACTGAAGCTTTCTTT
>TRBV6-2/TRBV6-3|many|.|TRBJ2-7
CASSYTTGFYEQYF
TGTGCCAGCAGTTACACGACAGGCTTTTACGAGCAGTACTTC
>TRBV4-1|many|.|TRBJ1-6
CASSQDPEAPLHF
TGCGCCAGCAGCCAAGATCCGGAGGCTCCCCTCCACTTT
>TRBV24-1|.|TRBD1|TRBJ1-6
CATSEGTANNSPLHF
TGTGCCACCAGTGAAGGGACAGCTAATAATTCACCCCTCCACTTT
>TRBV6-1|few|.|TRBJ1-5
CASSESGRINQPQHF
TGTGCCAGCAGTGAATCGGGACGGATCAATCAGCCCCAGCATTTT
>TRBV7-2|.|.|TRBJ2-7
CASSLAVSFEQYF
TGTGCCAGCAGCTTAGCGGTCAGTTTTGAGCAGTACTTC
>TRBV6-2/TRBV6-3|.|.|TRBJ1-2
CASSYGSGYTF
TGTGCCAGCAGTTACGGTTCTGGCTACACCTTC
>TRBV20-1|many|.|TRBJ1-5
CSASKLASGHQHF
TGCAGTGCTAGTAAACTAGCGTCCGGCCACCAGCATTTT
>TRBV28|.|TRBD1|TRBJ1-1
CASSPKQGAWFTEAFF
TGTGCCAGCAGTCCAAAACAGGGGGCTTGGTTCACTGAAGCTTTCTTT
>TRBV12-3/TRBV12-4|many|.|TRBJ2-5
CATPPSPVQETQYF
TGTGCCACCCCGCCCTCCCCCGTTCAAGAGACCCAGTACTTC
>TRBV7-9|many|.|TRBJ2-7
CASSFPLGEQYF
TGTGCCAGCAGCTTCCCCCTGGGTGAGCAGTACTTC
>TRBV6-2/TRBV6-3|many|.|TRBJ2-5
CASTNQDSLPWTQYF
TGTGCCAGCACCAACCAGGACAGTCTCCCTTGGACCCAGTACTTC
>TRBV19|many|.|TRBJ1-1
CASSTLANTEAFF
TGTGCCAGTAGTACCCTCGCGAACACTGAAGCTTTCTTT
>TRBV20-1|.|.|TRBJ1-1
CSVWGPDTEAFF
TGCAGTGTGTGGGGTCCAGACACTGAAGCTTTCTTT
>TRBV28|few|TRBD1|TRBJ2-7
CASTLGQAAYEQYF
TGTGCCAGCACCTTGGGACAGGCGGCCTACGAGCAGTACTTC
>TRBV9|many|.|TRBJ1-5
CASSETGRQPQHF
TGTGCCAGCAGCGAAACAGGGAGGCAGCCCCAGCATTTT
>TRBV7-3|few|TRBD2|TRBJ2-7
CASSFTPGTSGQSGEQYF
TGTGCCAGCAGCTTTACCCCAGGGACTAGCGGGCAATCCGGCGAGCAGTACTTC
>TRBV20-1|many|.|TRBJ2-5
CSASFGGGGQETQYF
TGCAGTGCTTCCTTCGGAGGTGGGGGGCAAGAGACCCAGTACTTC
>TRBV7-8|.|.|TRBJ1-5
CASSRFQGPQHF
TGTGCCAGCAGCCGTTTTCAGGGGCCCCAGCATTTT
>TRBV28|many|.|TRBJ1-2
CASSFRGFGYTF
TGTGCCAGCAGTTTTAGGGGATTTGGCTACACCTTC
>TRBV10-3|.|.|TRBJ2-7
CAITDPAAGYEQYF
TGTGCCATCACCGACCCCGCGGCGGGGTACGAGCAGTACTTC
>TRBV6-5|once|TRBD1|TRBJ2-2
CASSYAGGNTGELFF
TGTGCCAGCAGTTACGCAGGGGGGAACACCGGGGAGCTGTTTTTT
>TRBV12-3/TRBV12-4|many|.|TRBJ1-6
CASSPPGPSPLHF
TGTGCCAGCAGTCCTCCGGGACCTTCACCCCTCCACTTT
>TRBV5-4|many|TRBD2|TRBJ2-2
CASSLRTVRLAGVTGELFF
TGTGCCAGCAGCTTGCGGACAGTCCGACTAGCGGGAGTCACCGGGGAGCTGTTTTTT
>TRBV7-2|.|TRBD2|TRBJ2-7
CASSLAPGLAGGPLYEQYF
TGTGCCAGCAGCTTAGCGCCGGGACTAGCGGGAGGGCCGTTATACGAGCAGTACTTC
>TRBV29-1|many|TRBD1|TRBJ2-5
CSVARDRDPETQYF
TGCAGCGTTGCGCGGGACAGGGACCCAGAGACCCAGTACTTC
>TRBV5-5|many|TRBD2|TRBJ2-5
CASSLAGLAGGRETQYF
TGTGCCAGCAGCTTGGCAGGGCTAGCGGGAGGGCGGGAGACCCAGTACTTC
>TRBV30|.|TRBD1|TRBJ2-2
CAWSPRTGGDGELFF
TGTGCCTGGAGTCCAAGGACAGGGGGAGACGGGGAGCTGTTTTTT